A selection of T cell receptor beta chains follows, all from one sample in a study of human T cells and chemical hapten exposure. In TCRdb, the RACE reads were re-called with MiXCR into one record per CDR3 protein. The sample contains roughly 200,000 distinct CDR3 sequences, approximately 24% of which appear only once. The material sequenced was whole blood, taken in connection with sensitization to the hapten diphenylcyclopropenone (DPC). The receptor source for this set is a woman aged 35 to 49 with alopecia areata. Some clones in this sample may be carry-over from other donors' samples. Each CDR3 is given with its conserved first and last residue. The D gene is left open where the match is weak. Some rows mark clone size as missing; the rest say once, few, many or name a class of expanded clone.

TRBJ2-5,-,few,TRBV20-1,CSAIEQQETQYF,TGCAGTGCTATCGAGCAGCAAGAGACCCAGTACTTC
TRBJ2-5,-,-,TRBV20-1,CSAGVGGGKTQYF,TGCAGTGCCGGCGTAGGGGGGGGTAAGACCCAGTACTTC
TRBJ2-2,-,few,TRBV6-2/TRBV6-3,CASSYGWENTGELFF,TGTGCCAGCAGTTACGGGTGGGAGAACACCGGGGAGCTGTTTTTT
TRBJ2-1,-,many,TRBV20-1,CSARWSHYNEQFF,TGCAGTGCTAGATGGTCTCACTACAATGAGCAGTTCTTC
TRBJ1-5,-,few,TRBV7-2,CASSQGQINQPQHF,TGTGCCAGCAGCCAAGGACAGATCAATCAGCCCCAGCATTTT
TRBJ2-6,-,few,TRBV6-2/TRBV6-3,CASSPGPWANVLTF,TGTGCCAGCAGTCCAGGGCCGTGGGCCAACGTCCTGACTTTC
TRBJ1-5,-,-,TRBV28,CASSPLRVYSNQPQHF,TGTGCCAGCAGTCCCTTACGTGTTTATAGCAATCAGCCCCAGCATTTT
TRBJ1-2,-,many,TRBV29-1,CSGSEGRYYGYTF,TGCAGCGGATCCGAGGGGAGGTACTATGGCTACACCTTC
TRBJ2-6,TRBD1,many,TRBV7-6,CASSLRQGSGANVLTF,TGTGCCAGCAGCTTGCGACAGGGCTCTGGGGCCAACGTCCTGACTTTC
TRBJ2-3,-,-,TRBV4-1,CASSRRRDGPTDTQYF,TGCGCCAGCAGCCGAAGACGAGACGGGCCCACAGATACGCAGTATTTT
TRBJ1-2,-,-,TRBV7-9,CASSPQSGTPYGYTF,TGTGCCAGCAGCCCACAGTCCGGGACACCCTATGGCTACACCTTC
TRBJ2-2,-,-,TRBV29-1,CSVAGINTGELFF,TGCAGCGTGGCCGGGATAAACACCGGGGAGCTGTTTTTT
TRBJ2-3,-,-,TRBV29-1,CSTSRGTTDTQYF,TGCAGCACGTCCAGGGGAACGACAGATACGCAGTATTTT
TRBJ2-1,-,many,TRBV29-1,CSVGGLPYNEQFF,TGCAGCGTTGGGGGGCTCCCCTACAATGAGCAGTTCTTC
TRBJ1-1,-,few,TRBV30,CAWAQGHGTEAFF,TGTGCCTGGGCCCAGGGGCACGGAACTGAAGCTTTCTTT
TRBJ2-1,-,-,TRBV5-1,CASSDIDYNEQFF,TGCGCCAGCAGTGACATCGACTACAATGAGCAGTTCTTC
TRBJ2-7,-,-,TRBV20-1,CSARGGQTYEQYF,TGCAGTGCTAGGGGGGGACAAACCTACGAGCAGTACTTC
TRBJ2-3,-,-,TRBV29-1,CRALFGAGVRTDTQYF,TGCAGAGCCCTCTTCGGGGCAGGAGTCCGCACAGATACGCAGTATTTT
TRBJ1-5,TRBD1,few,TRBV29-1,CSVQGQGASNQPQHF,TGCAGCGTCCAGGGACAGGGGGCTTCTAATCAGCCCCAGCATTTT
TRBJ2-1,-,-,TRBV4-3,CASSQDSKAGEQFF,TGCGCCAGCAGCCAAGATAGCAAGGCCGGAGAGCAGTTCTTC
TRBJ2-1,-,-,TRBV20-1,CSARDRGRDTRRNEQFF,TGCAGTGCTAGAGACAGAGGAAGGGACACCCGACGGAATGAGCAGTTCTTC
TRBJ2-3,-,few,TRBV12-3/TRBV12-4,CASTVGNTRTDTQYF,TGTGCCAGCACCGTAGGGAATACCCGCACAGATACGCAGTATTTT
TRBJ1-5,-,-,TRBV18,CASSPTGPPRPQHF,TGTGCCAGCTCCCCCACCGGGCCGCCCCGGCCCCAGCATTTT
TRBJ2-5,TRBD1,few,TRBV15,CATSRDPGRGETQYF,TGTGCCACCAGCAGAGATCCGGGCAGGGGGGAGACCCAGTACTTC
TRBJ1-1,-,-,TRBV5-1,CASSPVRGSNTEAFF,TGCGCCAGCAGCCCCGTGAGGGGGAGCAACACTGAAGCTTTCTTT
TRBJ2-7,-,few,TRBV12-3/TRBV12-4,CASRLTVSYEQYF,TGTGCCAGCAGATTGACGGTCTCCTACGAGCAGTACTTC
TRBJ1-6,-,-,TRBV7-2,CASSLPGQKYSPLHF,TGTGCCAGCAGCTTACCAGGACAGAAGTATTCACCCCTCCACTTT
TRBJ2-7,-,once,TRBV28,CASSPGQSSYEQYF,TGTGCCAGCAGCCCGGGACAAAGCTCCTACGAGCAGTACTTC
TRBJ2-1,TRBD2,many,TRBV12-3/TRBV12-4,CASSILAGGSNEQFF,TGTGCCAGCAGCATACTAGCGGGAGGTTCCAATGAGCAGTTCTTC
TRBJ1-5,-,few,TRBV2,CASSEALGSNQPQHF,TGTGCCAGCAGTGAAGCGTTGGGGAGCAATCAGCCCCAGCATTTT
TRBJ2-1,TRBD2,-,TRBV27,CASSQTGLAGGKQFF,TGTGCCAGCAGTCAGACGGGACTAGCGGGAGGCAAGCAGTTCTTC
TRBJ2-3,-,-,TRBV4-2,CASREAANPTDTQYF,TGTGCCAGCAGGGAGGCGGCTAACCCCACAGATACGCAGTATTTT
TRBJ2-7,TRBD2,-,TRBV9,CASSVGPSGTYEQYF,TGTGCCAGCAGCGTAGGTCCTAGCGGGACCTACGAGCAGTACTTC
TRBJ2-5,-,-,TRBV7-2,CASSLVRGSETQYF,TGTGCCAGCAGCTTAGTCCGAGGGTCCGAGACCCAGTACTTC
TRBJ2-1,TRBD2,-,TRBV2,CASKNKRTSVETGGEQFF,TGTGCCAGCAAGAATAAGAGGACTAGCGTCGAAACCGGGGGTGAGCAGTTCTTC
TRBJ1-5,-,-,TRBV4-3,CASSQGGNQPQHF,TGCGCCAGCAGCCAAGGTGGCAATCAGCCCCAGCATTTT
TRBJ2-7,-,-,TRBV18,CASSPRSTKTYEQYF,TGTGCCAGCTCACCCCGGTCTACGAAGACTTACGAGCAGTACTTC